This is a list of T cell receptor beta chains from one sample in a study of molecular identifiers for immune sequencing clone quantification. TCRdb ran MiXCR on the PCR reads and lists one entry per CDR3 protein. The repertoire holds over 35,000 distinct CDR3 sequences, with about 24% as singletons. Sequenced: naive CD8+ T cells from blood, with Jurkat cell RNA spiked in. These receptors were taken from a human donor in good health. Some libraries in this study had Jurkat cell RNA spiked in. CDR3s include the opening cysteine and the closing phenylalanine or tryptophan. The D gene is left open where the match is weak. Expanded clones get a size class; other rows say once, few or many, or leave the size out.

TGTGCCAGCAGCTTTACAGGGGGTGAGACCCAGTACTTC CASSFTGGETQYF TRBJ2-5 TRBD1 many 13 TRBV11-2
TGTGCCAGTAGTTCCCTCCTCGGCGCAGGGTGGGGCACTGAAGCTTTCTTT CASSSLLGAGWGTEAFF TRBJ1-1 . . 17 TRBV19
TGTGCCAGCTCTTTCGCTCCAGGGAACTACGAGCAGTACTTC CASSFAPGNYEQYF TRBJ2-7 . . 14 TRBV5-3
TGTGCCAGCAGTCCAGGGGGCTCCTACAATGAGCAGTTCTTC CASSPGGSYNEQFF TRBJ2-1 TRBD1 few 14 TRBV12-3/TRBV12-4
TGTGCCAGCAGCTCCTGGACAGCCTACGAGCAGTACTTC CASSSWTAYEQYF TRBJ2-7 . many 13 TRBV11-2
TGCAGTGCTCCGGGGGGGACCTCCTCCTACGAGCAGTACTTC CSAPGGTSSYEQYF TRBJ2-7 TRBD2 many 14 TRBV20-1
TGCGCCAGCAGCCAACTCTCGGGTCGAGAGACCCAGTACTTC CASSQLSGRETQYF TRBJ2-5 . . 14 TRBV4-1
TGCGCCAGCAGCCCCCCCCCAAGGAATCAGCCCCAGCATTTT CASSPPPRNQPQHF TRBJ1-5 . . 14 TRBV4-3
TGTGCCAGTAGTATAGGCCCCGGCACCTACGAGCAGTACTTC CASSIGPGTYEQYF TRBJ2-7 . many 14 TRBV19
TGTGCCATCAGTGAGTCGGCGGCAGTGGATACGCAGTATTTT CAISESAAVDTQYF TRBJ2-3 . many 14 TRBV10-3
TGTGCCAGCAGCTTATCCGGGAATGGACAGCCCCAGCATTTT CASSLSGNGQPQHF TRBJ1-5 . many 14 TRBV7-6
TGTGCCAGCAGCCTGGGGACCGACAGTGTCAACTATGGCTACACCTTC CASSLGTDSVNYGYTF TRBJ1-2 . many 16 TRBV13
TGTGCCAGCAGTTACTCCAAGCCAAACGGACTCCCCGATTCACCCCTCCACTTT CASSYSKPNGLPDSPLHF TRBJ1-6 . . 18 TRBV6-2/TRBV6-3
TGTGCCAGCAGCTTAGTCCGGGGGGAGGTCACAGATTCGCAGTATTTT CASSLVRGEVTDSQYF TRBJ2-3 TRBD2 . 16 TRBV7-9
TGTGCCAGCAGCGATGGGACAGGGGATCAGCCCCAGCATTTT CASSDGTGDQPQHF TRBJ1-5 TRBD1 many 14 TRBV3-1
TGCAGCGCCGGGACTAGCGGTTCCCAAGAGACCCAGTACTTC CSAGTSGSQETQYF TRBJ2-5 TRBD2 medium-sized 14 TRBV29-1
TGCGCCAGCAGCCAAGATATGGCCAACCGCCCCACAGATACGCAGTATTTT CASSQDMANRPTDTQYF TRBJ2-3 . . 17 TRBV4-3
TGCGCCAGCAGCCCCATTCACGGGACCTCTGGAAACACCATATATTTT CASSPIHGTSGNTIYF TRBJ1-3 . many 16 TRBV4-1
TGTGCCAGCAACTCGGGGGGGCCCTACGAGCAGTACTTC CASNSGGPYEQYF TRBJ2-7 TRBD2 . 13 TRBV11-2
TGCAGTGCTGAGGGAGATAGCTCCTACGAGCAGTACTTC CSAEGDSSYEQYF TRBJ2-7 . many 13 TRBV20-1
TGTGCCAGCAGTCCACGGGTAGGTCCCGCGGTCTACGAGCAGTACTTC CASSPRVGPAVYEQYF TRBJ2-7 . many 16 TRBV6-5
TGTGCCAGCAGTCCACTAGACAGACTCCAAGAGACCCAGTACTTC CASSPLDRLQETQYF TRBJ2-5 . . 15 TRBV6-2/TRBV6-3
TGTGCCAGCACAACGCGGGCTAGCGTAGAGCAGTACTTC CASTTRASVEQYF TRBJ2-7 . . 13 TRBV12-3/TRBV12-4
TGTGCCAGCAGCCAGTACTCGGGACTAGCGGGACCCGAGCAGTACTTC CASSQYSGLAGPEQYF TRBJ2-7 TRBD2 many 16 TRBV11-2
TGCGCCAGCAGCTGGGACCAAGAGACCCAGTACTTC CASSWDQETQYF TRBJ2-5 . many 12 TRBV5-1
TGCGCCAGCAGCCAAGATCCAGGGAGAAGCTCCTACAATGAGCAGTTCTTC CASSQDPGRSSYNEQFF TRBJ2-1 . many 17 TRBV4-1
TGTGCCAGCAGCCCACCTACTAGACGCCACAATGAGCAGTTCTTC CASSPPTRRHNEQFF TRBJ2-1 . few 15 TRBV7-9
TGTGCCAGCAGCCAAGGCATGATGGAGGGTCATCAGCCCCAGCATTTT CASSQGMMEGHQPQHF TRBJ1-5 . few 16 TRBV3-1
TGTGCCAGCAGCCTCAAATTCACTGAAGCTTTCTTT CASSLKFTEAFF TRBJ1-1 . many 12 TRBV7-2
TGTGCCACCAGTAACCTACGGGGGGGTGAGCAGTACTTC CATSNLRGGEQYF TRBJ2-7 TRBD2 . 13 TRBV24-1
TGCAGTGCTAGGAGCCACAGGGATTTCTACGAGCAGTACTTC CSARSHRDFYEQYF TRBJ2-7 . many 14 TRBV20-1
TGTGCCATCAGTGCCCCTCGAGATACGCAGTATTTT CAISAPRDTQYF TRBJ2-3 . many 12 TRBV10-3
TGTGCCAGCAGTTCTTTGTCAGGGGGCGTCTACGAGCAGTACTTC CASSSLSGGVYEQYF TRBJ2-7 TRBD1 many 15 TRBV27
TGTGCCAGCAGCTTGGAACAGGACTATGGCTACACCTTC CASSLEQDYGYTF TRBJ1-2 . few 13 TRBV5-6
TGTGCCAGCAGCCAAGGACTAGCGGGGGGGCATGAGCAGTTCTTC CASSQGLAGGHEQFF TRBJ2-1 TRBD2 . 15 TRBV14
TGTGCCAGCAGTTTCATCAGGAACACTGAAGCTTTCTTT CASSFIRNTEAFF TRBJ1-1 . many 13 TRBV6-2/TRBV6-3
TGTGCCAGCAGCTGGGGGGGCGGTGAGCAGTTCTTC CASSWGGGEQFF TRBJ2-1 . many 12 TRBV5-4
TGTGCCAGCAGGTCCCCTGGGGTGACAGGGGGGGCCTTT CASRSPGVTGGAF TRBJ1-6 TRBD1 . 13 TRBV28
TGTGCCGGCAGCCAACATGGGGTAACAGGGTGGCAAGAGACCCTGTACTTC CAGSQHGVTGWQETLYF TRBJ2-5 . . 17 TRBV5-4
TGTGCCAGCAGTTCTTTCAAGACGGTAAGCTCCTACAATGAGCAGTTCTTC CASSSFKTVSSYNEQFF TRBJ2-1 . many 17 TRBV28
TGCGCCAGCAGCCAGGGCTCCGGGACTATCACCTACAATGAGCAGTTCTTC CASSQGSGTITYNEQFF TRBJ2-1 TRBD2 many 17 TRBV4-1
TGCAGCGTTGAATGGACAGGGGGAAACACTGAAGCTTTCTTT CSVEWTGGNTEAFF TRBJ1-1 TRBD1 many 14 TRBV29-1
TGTGCCAGCAGTTTCCTGGGACAGGCAGATACGCAGTATTTT CASSFLGQADTQYF TRBJ2-3 TRBD1 many 14 TRBV27
TGTGCCAGCAGTGTTTGGAAGTCTACTAATGAAAAACTGTTTTTT CASSVWKSTNEKLFF TRBJ1-4 . . 15 TRBV2
TGTGCCAGCACCCCCCTAGCGAACCAAGAGCCCCCGTACTTC CASTPLANQEPPYF TRBJ2-5 . . 14 TRBV28
TGTGCCAGCAGCCCGGCTTGGGACAGTTCGGAGTCGCAGTACTTC CASSPAWDSSESQYF TRBJ2-5 TRBD1 . 15 TRBV11-2
TGTGCCAGCAGTGAGGGCCCGGCGACAGATACGCAGTATTTT CASSEGPATDTQYF TRBJ2-3 . many 14 TRBV6-2/TRBV6-3
TGTGCCAGCAGCTCAACAGTGTCTTACAATGAGCAGTTCTTC CASSSTVSYNEQFF TRBJ2-1 . many 14 TRBV7-2